Below, 30 T cell receptor beta chains from the same sample are listed, as sequenced in a study of blood T cell repertoires in COVID-19. Sequenced by immunoSEQ multiplex PCR; TCRdb stores in-frame clones only, minus some. The sample includes 300,000 to 350,000 clones, more than 70% seen only once; the top ten take just over 1%. Specimen: PBMCs or T cells enriched from blood (not recorded which). Every receptor here comes from a woman aged 30 to 39 who had been exposed to COVID-19.

This chain uses TRBV2 with TRBJ2-7, with D hard to call. V lost 7 bases and J 0 bases, leaving 10 bases between the germline ends. This CDR3 is built from 13 residues. CDR1 and CDR2 from the germline V gene are SNHLY and FYNNEI. The CDR3 here is CASIPTASYEQYF. In DNA, the CDR3 is TGTGCCAGCATCCCCACAGCCTCCTACGAGCAGTACTTC. Full variable domain (missing parts from reference TRBV2 and TRBJ2-7): EPEVTQTPSHQVTQMGQEVILRCVPISNHLYFYWYRQILGQKVEFLVSFYNNEISEKSEIFDDQFSVERPDGSNFTLKIRSTKLEDSAMYFCASIPTASYEQYFGPGTRLTVT.

The chain uses TRBV3-1 (or the pseudogene TRBV3-2) and TRBJ1-6, with D tentatively TRBD1 (6 bases). CDR3 length: 15 residues. Germline lookup yields CDR1 LGHDT and CDR2 YNNKEL (reference sequence). Deletions cut 4 bases from V and 8 bases from J, with 15 bases between. The CDR3 DNA is TGTGCCAGCAGCCTGGGGGCCCGGGGTGATTCACCCCTCCACTTT. Protein product: CASSLGARGDSPLHF.

CDR3 DNA sequence: TGCGCCAGCAGCCAAGACGGGGAAGGACAGGGAAGTAGAAATCAGCCCCAGCATTTT. Translation: CASSQDGEGQGSRNQPQHF. The V gene is TRBV4-1, the J gene TRBJ1-5; 8 bases match TRBD1. In germline, CDR1 is MGHRA, CDR2 YSYEKL. This CDR3 comprises 19 residues. The J segment lost 4 bases and the V segment lost 0 bases, leaving 14 bases of the junction unmatched.

This sequence joins TRBV5-6 and TRBJ2-1; 7 bases are a match to TRBD2. The CDR3 has 15 amino acids. Per the germline V gene, CDR1 is SGHDT and CDR2 is YYEEEE. Trimming removed 0 bases from V and 1 base from J; junction bases left unmatched: 1. Here the CDR3 reads CASSLGTSSYNEQFF. The CDR3 bases are TGTGCCAGCAGCTTGGGGACTAGTTCCTACAATGAGCAGTTCTTC.

The rearrangement uses TRBV7-2 and TRBJ2-1; 9 bases are shared with TRBD2. Germline V gene sequence: CDR1 SGHTA, CDR2 FQGNSA. The CDR3 is made up of 19 amino acids. Unmatched junction bases numbered 17, after V lost 1 base and J lost 7 bases. CDR3 loop: CASSLEVRVVAGEKNEQFF. DNA of the CDR3: TGTGCCAGCAGCTTAGAGGTCAGGGTGGTAGCGGGAGAGAAGAATGAGCAGTTCTTC.

The chain couples TRBV27 to TRBJ2-1; no clear D. Per the germline V gene, CDR1 is MNHEY and CDR2 is SMNVEV (reference sequence). The V end lost 2 bases, the J end lost 0 bases, and 14 bases lay between the germline ends. CDR3 size: 17 residues. CDR3 sequence reads: CASSLLPGSRSYNEQFF. The CDR3 nucleotides are TGTGCCAGCAGTTTACTTCCAGGTTCCCGCTCCTACAATGAGCAGTTCTTC.

The chain couples TRBV3-1 (or the pseudogene TRBV3-2) to TRBJ2-7; D gene uncertain. Trimming cost V 2 bases and J 7 bases, with 9 bases left between them. Per the germline V gene, CDR1 is LGHDT and CDR2 is YNNKEL (reference sequence). This CDR3 region has 12 residues. In DNA form, the CDR3 reads TGTGCCAGCAGCCAACCCCGGCGGGAGCAGTACTTC. It specifies CASSQPRREQYF.

The J gene is TRBJ1-2, the V gene TRBV25-1, with a weak D call TRBD1 (6 bases). Trimming removed 3 bases from V and 5 bases from J, with 13 bases in between. This CDR3 is 14 amino acids long. Germline CDR1 is MGHDK and CDR2 is SYGVNS. CDR3 amino acids: CASSDHHREYGYTF. The CDR3 DNA reads as TGTGCCAGCAGTGACCACCACAGGGAGTATGGCTACACCTTC.

This sequence joins TRBV5-1 and TRBJ2-7, with D hard to call. The length of the CDR3 is 13 residues. The ends were cut back, 4 bases at V and 0 bases at J, with 8 bases in the middle. Germline CDR1 SGHRS, CDR2 YFSETQ. CDR3 DNA sequence: TGCGCCAGCAGCCCTTTGGCCTCCTACGAGCAGTACTTC. Translated, it gives CASSPLASYEQYF.

This rearrangement joins TRBV6-5 to TRBJ2-6; 8 positions agree with TRBD1. CDR1 and CDR2 (germline): MNHEY, SVGAGI. The CDR3 is 15 residues long. After removal of 6 bases from V and 2 bases from J, the junction contained 3 bases not matched to a gene. In DNA, the CDR3 is TGTGCCAGCAGCGAGACAGGGGCTGGGGCCAACGTCCTGACTTTC. It specifies CASSETGAGANVLTF.

The rearrangement joins TRBV7-3 to TRBJ1-1; D is perhaps TRBD1 (6 bases). V lost 0 bases to trimming and J lost 11 bases, with 13 bases between them. This CDR3 has 13 residues. Germline values: CDR1 SGHTA, CDR2 FQGTGA. The CDR3 bases are TGTGCCAGCAGCTTAACCGGGGGGCCCGCGGCTTTCTTT. As protein: CASSLTGGPAAFF.

The chain couples TRBV29-1 to TRBJ1-1; D is ambiguous. The CDR3 extends over 14 amino acids. The V gene lost 1 base and the J gene lost 4 bases, with 13 bases spanning the gap. The germline CDR1 and CDR2 sequences are SQVTM and ANQGSEA. CDR3 in amino acids: CSVEVGVAGTEAFF. CDR3 DNA: TGCAGCGTTGAAGTAGGAGTGGCGGGCACTGAAGCTTTCTTT.

The DNA for the CDR3 is TGTGCCTCGACCTGGGGGGAGGAGACCCAGTACTTC. It yields the protein CASTWGEETQYF. This chain connects TRBV18 to TRBJ2-5, with D possibly TRBD2 on 6 matching bases. Germline V lookup: CDR1 KGHSH, CDR2 LQKENI. V lost 11 bases and J 5 bases, leaving 15 bases between the germline ends. This CDR3 spans 12 amino acids.

V usage is TRBV5-1 and J usage is TRBJ2-2, with D tentatively TRBD1 (6 bases). The length of the CDR3 is 15 residues. Germline V gene data show CDR1 as SGHRS and CDR2 as YFSETQ. V lost 4 bases and J lost 0, with 10 bases in between. The CDR3 protein is CASSRTEANTGELFF. As DNA, the CDR3 is TGCGCCAGCAGCCGGACAGAAGCGAACACCGGGGAGCTGTTTTTT.

Only one count was recorded for this clone. The CDR3 sequence: CASSPDSPRAYEQYF. The CDR3 DNA reads as TGTGCCAGCAGCCCGGACTCCCCGAGAGCCTACGAGCAGTACTTC. The V gene is TRBV11-3, the J gene TRBJ2-7; weak D call: TRBD2 (5 bases). CDR1 and CDR2 (germline): SGHNT, YENEEA. The CDR3 length is 15 residues. V lost 5 bases and J lost 2, with 16 bases in between. Supplemented by reference TRBV11-3 and TRBJ2-7, the full variable domain reads EAGVVQSPRYKIIEKKQPVAFWCNPISGHNTLYWYLQNLGQGPELLIRYENEEAVDDSQLPKDRFSAERLKGVDSTLKIQPAELGDSAVYLCASSPDSPRAYEQYFGPGTRLTVT.

V usage is TRBV11-1 and J usage is TRBJ1-6, with D unclear. CDR1 SGHAT and CDR2 FQDESV come from the germline V gene (reference sequence). The CDR3 totals 16 residues. V was pared by 3 bases and J by 0 bases, with 9 bases between. The CDR3 is CASSFRGSSYNSPLHF. Written as DNA, the CDR3 is TGTGCCAGCAGCTTTCGTGGGAGCTCCTATAATTCACCCCTCCACTTT. Variable domain in full (rest from reference TRBV11-1 and TRBJ1-6): EAEVAQSPRYKITEKSQAVAFWCDPISGHATLYWYRQILGQGPELLVQFQDESVVDDSQLPKDRFSAERLKGVDSTLKIQPAELGDSAMYLCASSFRGSSYNSPLHFGNGTRLTVT.

The J gene is TRBJ2-7, the V gene TRBV7-9, with TRBD1 identical over 9 bases. The CDR3 spans 15 residues. Per germline, CDR1 SEHNR and CDR2 FQNEAQ (reference sequence). The V and J ends lost 4 bases and 5 bases, in that order; junction bases with no gene match: 9. CDR3 loop: CASSWGTGFSHEQYF. DNA of the CDR3: TGTGCCAGCAGCTGGGGGACAGGGTTTTCCCACGAGCAGTACTTC.

J is TRBJ2-3 and V is TRBV6-5; D perhaps matches TRBD2 (6 bases). V lost 8 bases to trimming and J lost 3 bases, with 12 bases between them. The CDR3 runs 13 residues. Germline V gene data show CDR1 as MNHEY and CDR2 as SVGAGI. This CDR3 is CASAPGGTDTQYF. As DNA, the CDR3 is TGTGCCAGCGCCCCCGGGGGAACAGATACGCAGTATTTT.

The rearrangement links TRBV5-6 to TRBJ1-6, with TRBD1 matching over 8 bases. Germline assignment: CDR1 SGHDT and CDR2 YYEEEE. V was pared by 0 bases and J by 7 bases, with 6 bases of the junction left unmatched. The CDR3 is 16 residues long. The CDR3 loop is CASSLATGGMNSPLHF. CDR3 nucleotide sequence: TGTGCCAGCAGCTTGGCCACAGGGGGTATGAATTCACCCCTCCACTTT.

The rearrangement joins TRBV11-3 to TRBJ2-7; 7 bases fit TRBD2. The CDR3 has 15 amino acids. Germline assignment: CDR1 SGHNT and CDR2 YENEEA. The trim removed 6 bases at V and 5 bases at J, leaving 13 bases unmatched. CDR3 loop: CASRRKPGLTHEQYF. The CDR3 bases are TGTGCCAGCAGACGAAAGCCGGGACTAACCCACGAGCAGTACTTC.

This clone turned up a few times. The rearrangement uses TRBV12-3 or TRBV12-4 and TRBJ1-1; no definite D call. The CDR3 runs 13 residues. V shed 6 bases and J shed 4 bases, with 12 bases lying between them. CDR3 nucleotides: TGTGCCAGCAGCTCTGGTTCGGGCACTGAAGCTTTCTTT. This sequence encodes CASSSGSGTEAFF.

The J gene is TRBJ1-2, the V gene TRBV2, with a tentative D call TRBD1 (6 bases). CDR1 SNHLY and CDR2 FYNNEI come from the germline V gene. Trimming removed 4 bases at V and 0 bases at J, with 9 bases between. This CDR3 contains 14 residues. CDR3 in amino acids: CASSGQVTNYGYTF. The CDR3 DNA reads TGTGCCAGCAGTGGACAGGTTACTAACTATGGCTACACCTTC.

The chain employs TRBV6-1 and TRBJ2-7; possibly TRBD2 for D (6 bases). Germline assignment: CDR1 MNHNS and CDR2 SASEGT. CDR3 length: 13 residues. V was clipped by 0 bases and J by 7 bases, with 10 bases between them. DNA for the CDR3: TGTGCCAGCAGTGAAGCGATTGGGGGGGAGCAGTACTTC. This codes for CASSEAIGGEQYF.

This chain connects TRBV10-1 to TRBJ1-1; D is unclear. The CDR3 covers 14 residues. Germline V lookup: CDR1 WNHNN, CDR2 SYGVQD (reference sequence). V gave up 2 bases and J gave up 1 base, with 8 bases separating them. CDR3 loop: CASSELGANTEAFF. CDR3 DNA sequence: TGCGCCAGCAGTGAGCTAGGAGCGAACACTGAAGCTTTCTTT.

The V and J genes are TRBV18 and TRBJ1-1; TRBD1 agrees at 7 bases. This CDR3 spans 18 amino acids. Germline CDR1 and CDR2: KGHSH and LQKENI. After removal of 8 bases from V and 1 base from J, the junction contained 19 bases not matched to a gene. This chain's CDR3 is CASPPFTVEGARNTEAFF. CDR3 bases: TGTGCCAGCCCCCCCTTCACCGTGGAGGGGGCGCGGAACACTGAAGCTTTCTTT.

This chain links TRBV28 with TRBJ2-1; 10 positions agree with TRBD2. Germline values: CDR1 MDHEN, CDR2 SYDVKM. J gave up 8 bases and V 6 bases, and 13 bases lay outside the gene matches. The CDR3 totals 16 residues. The CDR3 region has the DNA TGTGCCAGCAGCTGGCCTCCTTCTAGCGGGAGCGATGAGCAGTTCTTC. It codes for CASSWPPSSGSDEQFF.

The V and J genes are TRBV5-1 and TRBJ2-3; D perhaps matches TRBD2 (6 bases). Germline-derived CDR1 and CDR2 are SGHRS and YFSETQ. This CDR3 has 14 residues. V dropped 4 bases and J dropped 4 bases, with 13 bases sitting between them. The CDR3 spells CASSLGTYPDTQYF. The CDR3 nucleotides are TGCGCCAGCAGCCTGGGGACTTACCCAGATACGCAGTATTTT. The full variable domain, rest sourced from reference TRBV5-1 and TRBJ2-3, is KAGVTQTPRYLIKTRGQQVTLSCSPISGHRSVSWYQQTPGQGLQFLFEYFSETQRNKGNFPGRFSGRQFSNSRSEMNVSTLELGDSALYLCASSLGTYPDTQYFGPGTRLTVL.

The chain uses TRBV6-4 and TRBJ2-1; 7 positions agree with TRBD2. Germline values: CDR1 MRHNA, CDR2 SNTAGT. The CDR3 runs to 19 residues. V lost 2 bases and J lost 9; bases outside the gene matches: 22. The CDR3 region is CASSDPNLAEPSPSCEQFF. In nucleotides, the CDR3 is TGTGCCAGCAGTGACCCAAATCTAGCGGAGCCGAGCCCTTCATGTGAGCAGTTCTTC.

The chain employs TRBV7-3 and TRBJ2-3; TRBD2 is a possible D gene (7 bases). This CDR3 region has 15 residues. Trimming took 3 bases from V and 3 from J, leaving 13 bases between them. In germline, CDR1 is SGHTA, CDR2 FQGTGA. CDR3 in DNA: TGTGCCAGCAGCTTGGGGGGGACAACTACAGATACGCAGTATTTT. This codes for CASSLGGTTTDTQYF.

V gene TRBV18 combines with J gene TRBJ1-1; no clear D gene. Looked up from germline, CDR1 is KGHSH and CDR2 is LQKENI. V shed 10 bases and J shed 1 base, with 13 bases lying between them. The CDR3 is 13 amino acids. The CDR3 DNA sequence: TGTGCCACCAACCCCGAGAGGAACACTGAAGCTTTCTTT. Translation: CATNPERNTEAFF.